This paragraph reports one T cell receptor beta chain. The CDR3 has 17 residues. Germline loops: CDR1 SGHRS, CDR2 YFSETQ. V gave up 0 bases and J gave up 3 bases; unmatched junction bases: 7. These data come from a study of control samples from healthy donors and cancer patients. Libraries were prepared by immunoSEQ multiplex PCR; TCRdb keeps only in-frame clonotypes and omits some of them. The sample has fewer than 95,000 clones; 86% are singletons. The sequence came from a woman aged 45 to 65 in good health. V gene TRBV5-1 combines with J gene TRBJ2-3; 10 nucleotides match TRBD2. Source material: blood. The CDR3 DNA follows: TGCGCCAGCAGCTTGGGGGCTAGCGGGAGTAGTACAGATACGCAGTATTTT. Its protein is CASSLGASGSSTDTQYF.